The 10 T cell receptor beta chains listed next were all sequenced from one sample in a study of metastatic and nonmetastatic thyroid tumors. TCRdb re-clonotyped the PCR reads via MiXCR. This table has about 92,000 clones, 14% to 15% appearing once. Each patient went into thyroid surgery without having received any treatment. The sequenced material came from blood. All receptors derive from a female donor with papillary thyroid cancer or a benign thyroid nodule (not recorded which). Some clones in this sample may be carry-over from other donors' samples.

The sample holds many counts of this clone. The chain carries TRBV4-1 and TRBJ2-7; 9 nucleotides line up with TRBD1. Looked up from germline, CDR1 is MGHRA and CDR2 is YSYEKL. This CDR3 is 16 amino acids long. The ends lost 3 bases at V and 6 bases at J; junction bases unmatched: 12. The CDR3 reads CASSHPSRGQGSEQYF. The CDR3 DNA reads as TGCGCCAGCAGCCATCCCTCGCGGGGACAGGGAAGCGAGCAGTACTTC.

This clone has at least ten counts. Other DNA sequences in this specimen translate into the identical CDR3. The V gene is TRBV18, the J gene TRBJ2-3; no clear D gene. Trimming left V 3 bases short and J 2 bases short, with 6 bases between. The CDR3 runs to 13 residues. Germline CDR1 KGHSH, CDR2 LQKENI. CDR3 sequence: CASSPPSTDTQYF. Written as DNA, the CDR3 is TGTGCCAGCTCACCCCCCTCCACAGATACGCAGTATTTT.

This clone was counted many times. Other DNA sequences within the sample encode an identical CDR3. The CDR3 region has the DNA TGCAGCGTTGTAGACCCAACTAATGAAAAACTGTTTTTT. Its protein is CSVVDPTNEKLFF. The chain links TRBV29-1 to TRBJ1-4; D not certain. Trimming shortened V by 4 bases and J by 0 bases, and 6 bases separated the two germline ends. The CDR3 is made up of 13 amino acids. Per germline, CDR1 SQVTM and CDR2 ANQGSEA.

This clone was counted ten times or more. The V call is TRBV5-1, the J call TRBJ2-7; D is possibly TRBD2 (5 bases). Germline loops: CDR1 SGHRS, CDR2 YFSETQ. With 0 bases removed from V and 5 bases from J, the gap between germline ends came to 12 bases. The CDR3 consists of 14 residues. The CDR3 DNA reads TGCGCCAGCAGCTTGGAACGGGGTTATGACGAGCAGTACTTC. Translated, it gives CASSLERGYDEQYF.

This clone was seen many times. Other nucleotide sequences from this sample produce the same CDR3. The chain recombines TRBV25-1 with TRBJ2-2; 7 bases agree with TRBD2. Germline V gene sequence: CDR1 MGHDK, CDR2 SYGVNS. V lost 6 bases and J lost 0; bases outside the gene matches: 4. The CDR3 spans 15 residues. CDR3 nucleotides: TGTGCCAGCAGCCATCGGGGGGCGAACACCGGGGAGCTGTTTTTT. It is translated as CASSHRGANTGELFF.

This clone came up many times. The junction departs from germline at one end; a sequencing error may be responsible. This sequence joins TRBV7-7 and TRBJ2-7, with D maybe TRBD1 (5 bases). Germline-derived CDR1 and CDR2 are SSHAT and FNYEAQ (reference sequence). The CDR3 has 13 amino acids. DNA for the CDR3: TGTGCTAGCAGCCCACTCGACAGTTACGAGCAGTACTTC. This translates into CASSPLDSYEQYF.

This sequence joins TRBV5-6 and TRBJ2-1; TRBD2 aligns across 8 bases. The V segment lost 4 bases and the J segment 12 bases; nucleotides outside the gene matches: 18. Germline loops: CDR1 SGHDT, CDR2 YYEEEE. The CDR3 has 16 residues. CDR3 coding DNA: TGTGCCAGCAGCATATTAGCGGGGTGGCGGGGGGTGCTGCAGTTCTTC. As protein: CASSILAGWRGVLQFF.

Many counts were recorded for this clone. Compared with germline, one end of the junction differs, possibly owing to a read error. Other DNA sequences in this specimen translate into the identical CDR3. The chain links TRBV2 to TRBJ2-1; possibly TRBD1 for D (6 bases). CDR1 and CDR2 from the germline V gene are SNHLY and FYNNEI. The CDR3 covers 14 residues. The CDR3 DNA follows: TGCGCCAGCAGGGACAACGGCCCCTACAATGAGCAGTTCTTC. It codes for CASRDNGPYNEQFF.

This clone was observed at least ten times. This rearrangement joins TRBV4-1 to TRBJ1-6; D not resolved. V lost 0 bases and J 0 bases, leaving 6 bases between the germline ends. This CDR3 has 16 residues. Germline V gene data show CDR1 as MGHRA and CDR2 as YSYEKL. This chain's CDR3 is CASSQEGSSYNSPLHF. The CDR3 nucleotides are TGCGCCAGCAGCCAAGAAGGGAGCTCCTATAATTCACCCCTCCACTTT.

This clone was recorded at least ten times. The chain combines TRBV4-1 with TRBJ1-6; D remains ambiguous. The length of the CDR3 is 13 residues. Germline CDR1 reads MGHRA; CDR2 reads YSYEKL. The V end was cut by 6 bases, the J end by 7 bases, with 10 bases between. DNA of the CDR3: TGCGCCAGCAGGGAGTTTTGGAATTCACCCCTCCACTTT. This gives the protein CASREFWNSPLHF.